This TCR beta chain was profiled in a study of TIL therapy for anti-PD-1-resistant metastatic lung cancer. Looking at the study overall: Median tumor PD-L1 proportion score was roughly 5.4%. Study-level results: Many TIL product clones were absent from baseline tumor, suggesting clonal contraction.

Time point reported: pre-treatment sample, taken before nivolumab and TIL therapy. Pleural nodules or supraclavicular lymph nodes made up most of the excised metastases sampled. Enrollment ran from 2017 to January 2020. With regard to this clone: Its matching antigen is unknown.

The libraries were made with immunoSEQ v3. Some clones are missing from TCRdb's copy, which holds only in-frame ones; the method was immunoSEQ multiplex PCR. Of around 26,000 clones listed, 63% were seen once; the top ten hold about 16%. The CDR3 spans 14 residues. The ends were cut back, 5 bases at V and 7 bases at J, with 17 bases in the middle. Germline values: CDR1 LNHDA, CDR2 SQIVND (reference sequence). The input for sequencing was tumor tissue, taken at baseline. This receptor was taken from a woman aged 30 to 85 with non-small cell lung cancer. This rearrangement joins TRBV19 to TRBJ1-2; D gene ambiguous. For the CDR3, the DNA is TGTGCCAGTAGTGCAACCATCGACACTCGTGGCTACACCTTC. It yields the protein CASSATIDTRGYTF.